These 6 T cell receptor beta chains originate from one sample sequenced in a study of shared clonotypes between healthy human individuals. Here immunoSEQ multiplex PCR was the method, and the copy in TCRdb shows in-frame clones only, minus some. Here the sample spans more than 1,200,000 clones, approximately 98.5% being singletons. The sequenced sample consisted of naive CD4+ T cells sorted from blood. Subset: CD45RA+ positively selected. These receptors were collected from a man aged 25 to 40 in good health.

This clone appeared once. CDR3 protein: CASSVTGRIGSNQPQHF. The CDR3 region has the DNA TGTGCCAGCAGTGTGACAGGGAGGATTGGAAGCAATCAGCCCCAGCATTTT. The V call is TRBV27, the J call TRBJ1-5, with 7 bases matching TRBD1. V dropped 5 bases and J dropped 1; count of bases not matched to a gene: 11. The CDR3 extends over 17 amino acids. The germline V gene has CDR1 MNHEY and CDR2 SMNVEV (reference sequence).

The rearrangement uses TRBV7-2 and TRBJ1-2; weak D call: TRBD1 (5 bases). Trimming stripped 2 bases from V and 1 base from J, with 8 bases between. CDR1 SGHTA and CDR2 FQGNSA come from the germline V gene. The CDR3 contains 14 residues. The CDR3 reads CASSLWGINYGYTF. The CDR3 DNA follows: TGTGCCAGCAGCTTATGGGGCATTAACTATGGCTACACCTTC.

Remarks on this clone: The sample holds other DNA sequences that translate to the same CDR3. J is TRBJ2-5 and V is TRBV9; 8 bases align to TRBD2. The CDR3 is made up of 14 amino acids. V trimming: 0 bases; J trimming: 5 bases; junction bases outside the gene matches: 3. Germline V CDR1 and CDR2: SGDLS, YYNGEE. CDR3 loop: CASSVAGGVETQYF. In DNA form, the CDR3 reads TGTGCCAGCAGCGTAGCGGGAGGGGTGGAGACCCAGTACTTC. The complete variable domain, with remaining parts taken from reference TRBV9 and TRBJ2-5, reads DSGVTQTPKHLITATGQRVTLRCSPRSGDLSVYWYQQSLDQGLQFLIQYYNGEERAKGNILERFSAQQFPDLHSELNLSSLELGDSALYFCASSVAGGVETQYFGPGTRLLVL.

CDR3 amino acids: CASSQSETQYF. The CDR3 coding sequence is TGTGCCAGCAGCCAATCGGAGACGCAGTATTTT. The rearrangement uses TRBV16 and TRBJ2-3; D is unclear. There are 11 residues in the CDR3. V lost 0 bases and J 9 bases, leaving 4 bases between the germline ends. CDR1 is KGHSY, CDR2 FQNENV, per germline.

This sequence joins TRBV21-1 and TRBJ2-2; the tabulated D call, TRBD2, remains unverified against the DNA. TRBV21-1 is tagged as a pseudogene. The CDR3 length is 15 residues. The CDR3 is CASSKKLAASGELFF. DNA for the CDR3: TGTGCCAGCAGCAAGAAACTAGCGGCATCCGGGGAGCTGTTTTTT.

This clone came up once. The gene calls are TRBV29-1 and TRBJ2-1; 9 bases match TRBD2. This CDR3 spans 15 amino acids. V lost 6 bases, J lost 4 bases, and 10 bases stayed unmatched. Germline assignment: CDR1 SQVTM and CDR2 ANQGSEA. CDR3 sequence reads: CSVQRGLAGYNEQFF. The CDR3 DNA reads TGCAGCGTCCAAAGGGGACTAGCCGGGTACAATGAGCAGTTCTTC.